The rows below give T cell receptor beta chains drawn from one sample of a study of shared clonotypes between healthy human individuals. Profiling relied on immunoSEQ multiplex PCR, and the TCRdb table lists in-frame clones only, not all of them. In the table there are millions of clones, roughly 94% of which are singletons. Sample: naive CD8+ T cells sorted from blood. These receptors were obtained from a young man in good health. Each CDR3 is given with its conserved first and last residue. The D gene is left open where the match is weak. Not every row has a clone size; where given, it reads once, few, many or a size class.

TRBV12-5	TRBJ1-6	-	-	CASPSLTWGGGSPLHF	TGTGCTAGTCCCTCATTGACGTGGGGTGGGGGGTCACCCCTCCACTTT
TRBV28	TRBJ2-1	-	-	CASSRGGDNEQFF	TGTGCCAGCAGTAGGGGGGGCGACAATGAGCAGTTCTTC
TRBV4-3	TRBJ1-1	-	-	CASSQDGTQERAFF	TGCGCCAGCAGCCAAGATGGGACGCAGGAACGAGCTTTCTTT
TRBV6-1	TRBJ1-1	-	-	CASSLTANTEAFF	TGTGCCAGCAGCTTGACAGCTAACACTGAAGCTTTCTTT
TRBV11-3	TRBJ1-2	-	-	CASSLGTQGPHYGYTF	TGTGCCAGCAGCTTAGGGACGCAGGGCCCTCACTATGGCTACACCTTC
TRBV6-5	TRBJ2-2	-	-	CASSLSLNTGELFF	TGTGCCAGCAGCCTATCGCTGAACACCGGGGAGCTGTTTTTT
TRBV6-1	TRBJ2-1	-	-	CASSEDGMGPDNEQFF	TGTGCCAGCAGTGAAGACGGGATGGGCCCCGATAATGAGCAGTTCTTC
TRBV28	TRBJ2-3	TRBD2	-	CASSLAGGPNTQYF	TGTGCCAGCAGTTTAGCGGGGGGGCCGAATACGCAGTATTTT
TRBV5-1	TRBJ2-7	TRBD2	once	CASREGGTYEQYF	TGCGCCAGTAGGGAGGGTGGGACCTACGAGCAGTACTTC
TRBV28	TRBJ1-5	-	-	CASSSYRLSNQPQHF	TGTGCCAGCAGTTCGTACCGGCTGTCCAATCAGCCCCAGCATTTT
TRBV11-2	TRBJ2-7	TRBD2	-	CASSLSVTSGREEQYF	TGTGCCAGCAGCTTAAGTGTTACTAGCGGGAGGGAAGAGCAGTACTTC
TRBV5-5	TRBJ2-7	TRBD2	-	CASSLTPDGEGLSYEQYF	TGTGCCAGCAGCCTTACACCGGACGGGGAGGGCCTATCCTACGAGCAGTACTTC
TRBV27	TRBJ1-4	-	-	CASSYLQGEKLFF	TGTGCCAGCAGTTACCTACAGGGTGAAAAACTGTTTTTT
TRBV7-8	TRBJ1-3	-	-	CASSLGTGDMAFSGNTIYF	TGTGCCAGCAGCCTTGGAACAGGAGATATGGCCTTCTCTGGAAACACCATATATTTT
TRBV28	TRBJ2-2	-	-	CASSLGLMNTGELFF	TGTGCCAGCAGTTTAGGACTGATGAACACCGGGGAGCTGTTTTTT
TRBV28	TRBJ2-1	-	-	CASSWDAGQFF	TGTGCCAGCAGTTGGGACGCAGGACAGTTCTTC
TRBV6-1	TRBJ2-1	TRBD2	-	CATQTSGSYNEQFF	TGTGCCACCCAGACTAGCGGGAGCTACAATGAGCAGTTCTTC
TRBV6-5	TRBJ1-2	-	-	CASSYKGFFAHTF	TGTGCCAGCAGTTACAAAGGGTTTTTCGCTCATACCTTC
TRBV11-2	TRBJ2-7	TRBD1	-	CASSPGTGPLYEQYF	TGTGCCAGCAGCCCCGGGACAGGTCCCCTTTACGAGCAGTACTTC
TRBV7-9	TRBJ2-1	-	-	CASDLRGYKFF	TGTGCCAGCGACCTCAGGGGCTATAAGTTCTTC
TRBV20-1	TRBJ2-3	-	-	CSAEGPDTQYF	TGCAGTGCAGAGGGGCCCGATACGCAGTATTTT
TRBV19	TRBJ2-7	-	-	CASTGTAYEQYF	TGTGCCAGTACTGGCACAGCCTACGAGCAGTACTTC
TRBV15	TRBJ1-1	-	-	CATSSVGTEAFF	TGTGCCACCAGCAGTGTGGGCACTGAAGCTTTCTTT
TRBV13	TRBJ2-1	-	-	CASSYGAHEQFF	TGTGCCAGCAGCTACGGGGCCCATGAGCAGTTCTTC